Included here is one TCR beta chain sequence, with context. The antigen is undetermined. The V and J ends lost 5 bases and 3 bases, in that order; junction bases with no gene match: 4. The CDR3 has 14 residues. The germline V gene has CDR1 SGHAT and CDR2 FQNNGV. These data come from a study of T cell responses to AZD1222 COVID-19 vaccine. General study results and limits: Just five or six AZD1222 recipients were seropositive at baseline. Spike regions recognized by vaccine-associated CD4 TCRs spanned the protein, led by 160-218 and 743-854. Donors, mostly white British, included more females; clonal diversity was possibly underestimated.

Measured with immunoSEQ multiplex PCR; TCRdb has only the in-frame clones, and not every one. This sample carries around 130,000 clones, roughly 88% of them seen once, and the ten largest clones take approximately 3.5%. The sequence was collected from an adult in good health. The sequenced sample was peripheral blood, obtained on day 0 of AZD1222 vaccination. The chain recombines TRBV11-2 with TRBJ1-3, with TRBD1 matching 7 bases. CDR3 bases: TGTGCCAGCAGCCTACGACAGGGTGGAAACACCATATATTTT. Its protein is CASSLRQGGNTIYF. Drawing the rest from reference TRBV11-2 and TRBJ1-3, the complete variable domain is EAGVAQSPRYKIIEKRQSVAFWCNPISGHATLYWYQQILGQGPKLLIQFQNNGVVDDSQLPKDRFSAERLKGVDSTLKIQPAKLEDSAVYLCASSLRQGGNTIYFGEGSWLTVV.